This T cell receptor (beta chain) was observed in a study of CD8 T cells in Susac syndrome (dated by TCRdb to about 2019). Regarding the study in general: The study used repertoire sequencing to test whether antigen drove CD8+ T cell activation and differentiation in Susac syndrome. The clonality of the CD8+ T cell repertoire was compared across approximately eleven healthy donors, about 14 Susac syndrome patients and 15 multiple sclerosis patients.

CDR1 and CDR2 are drawn from the germline V gene: SGHRS, YFSETQ. V loses 2 bases, J loses 3 bases, and the germline ends lie 6 bases apart. The CDR3 runs 13 amino acids, cysteine and phenylalanine included. Just CDR3 DNA is preserved here, 39 bases in frame from base 1. The full study reports these points: The number of individuals in the TCR sequencing and HLA analysis was recognized as being relatively small.

RNA was extracted using the RNeasy kit, and roughly 0.45 to 1 ug of the RNA was reverse transcribed with random hexamers. The immunoSEQ multiplex PCR assay, covering 54 Vbeta and 13 Jbeta segments, was used to amplify TCR beta CDR3 regions. Bias from PCR amplification was corrected by using a synthetic template baseline for primer optimization and for computational correction. The authors' analysis ran thus. Reads were annotated to V, D and J genes according to IMGT and were analyzed with immunoSEQ Analyzer, with only productive sequences retained. To calculate clonality, Shannon entropy was normalized by log2 of the number of productive unique sequences and then subtracted from one. For each patient and control, public and private clones were evaluated among the 100 most prevalent clones. Susac-specific clones were defined as absent from healthy and MS cohorts, around 970 published viral clones and other ImmuneACCESS disease sequences. The raw public data were reprocessed by TCRdb itself: fastp quality trimming at Q25, MiXCR clonotype calling, in-frame beta chains only. Each entry merges the rows of one CDR3 protein and shows their most common DNA and genes. For this entry, the V and J calls and clone size follow TCRdb and not the study's own pipeline. The sample table holds around 150,000 distinct CDR3 sequences, of which nearly 95% were seen once. In total, the top ten clones hold approximately 0.27% of the sample.

As concerns this clonotype: Its antigen remains undetermined. Nothing much larger sits one base from this clone, and base qualities are not available.

High-throughput TCR beta sequencing profiled peripheral blood CD8+ and CD4+ T cells from healthy donors, Susac syndrome patients and multiple sclerosis patients. The healthy donors served as controls matched for age and sex. CD8+ TEMRA cells were enriched by FACS, while bulk CD8+ and CD4+ T cells were purified by magnetic negative isolation. Blood was drawn into EDTA tubes, processed within 24 hours, and PBMCs were isolated by density gradient centrifugation. PBMCs intended for TCR sequencing were cryopreserved in liquid nitrogen and thawed later in a water bath at 37 degrees C. The sorted or isolated CD4+, CD8+ and CD8+ TEMRA cells reached a purity of at least 90%.

The V gene is TRBV5-1 and the J gene is TRBJ2-1, with the D segment identity uncertain. The TCR originated in a human donor in good health. The specimen sequenced was CD8+ T cells from PBMCs. The nucleotides are TGCGCCAGCAGCTTCGACGTCTACAATGAGCAGTTCTTC. Its protein reads: CASSFDVYNEQFF.